This section outlines one TCR beta chain sequence together with its context. Its antigen is undetermined. CDR3 length: 14 residues. V lost 2 bases and J lost 6, with 11 bases in between. Germline V gene data show CDR1 as SGHTA and CDR2 as FQGTGA. The sample comes from a study of post-analysis software for immune sequencing data. The study, taken as a whole, reports: The study found TRBV5-6, TRBV5-1 and TRBV20-1 among about five TRBV segments more frequent in patients than controls. Diversity measured as normalized Chao1 was significantly lower in multiple sclerosis patients than in controls. Under F measure analysis, samples from one preparation batch co-clustered strongly.

Tagging with unique molecular identifiers was a feature of the TCR beta cDNA libraries. One entry per CDR3 protein, called by TCRdb with MiXCR from the PCR reads. The sample includes 750,000 to 950,000 distinct CDR3 sequences, under 70% seen only once; the top ten take approximately 4.3%. The sample consisted of blood. The chain employs TRBV7-3 and TRBJ2-1; D unclear. This clonotype originated in a girl between 10 and 17 years old with multiple sclerosis. In DNA, the CDR3 is TGTGCCAGCAGCTTAGAAATTAACCGCAATGAGCAGTTCTTC. This sequence encodes CASSLEINRNEQFF. Full variable domain (outside the CDR3, taken from reference TRBV7-3 and TRBJ2-1): GAGVSQTPSNKVTEKGKYVELRCDPISGHTALYWYRQSLGQGPEFLIYFQGTGAADDSGLPNDRFFAVRPEGSVSTLKIQRTERGDSAVYLCASSLEINRNEQFFGPGTRLTVL.